Shown below are 22 T cell receptor beta chains from a single sample sequenced in a study of shared clonotypes between healthy human individuals. Clones were sequenced by immunoSEQ multiplex PCR, and TCRdb holds only the in-frame ones, with some missing. The sample lists around 750,000 clones, approximately 74% occurring once. Sequencing was performed on memory CD4+ T cells sorted from blood. Regarding subset: CD45RA-negative fraction. All receptors derive from a woman in her thirties in good health.

The genes are TRBV7-9 and TRBJ2-2, with D possibly matching TRBD1 (6 bases). Trimming stripped 4 bases from V and 0 bases from J, with 12 bases between. The CDR3 loop spans 16 amino acids. The germline V gene encodes CDR1 SEHNR and CDR2 FQNEAQ (reference sequence). The CDR3, as DNA: TGTGCCAGCAGCTCTCCACAGGGAGCGAACACCGGGGAGCTGTTTTTT. This encodes CASSSPQGANTGELFF.

The rearrangement uses TRBV28 and TRBJ1-1, with D perhaps TRBD1 (6 bases). This CDR3 region has 16 residues. Germline CDR1 reads MDHEN; CDR2 reads SYDVKM. V gave up 6 bases and J gave up 0 bases, with 17 bases separating them. The CDR3 nucleotides are TGTGCCAGCAGGCCCCCTCGGGGGGCGATGAACACTGAAGCTTTCTTT. Its translation is CASRPPRGAMNTEAFF.

This chain links TRBV9 with TRBJ2-1; possibly TRBD1 for D (6 bases). CDR3 length equals 14 residues. The germline gives CDR1 SGDLS, CDR2 YYNGEE. V was shortened by 3 bases and J by 5 bases, with 12 bases between the two germline ends. The CDR3: CASSGQGWNNEQFF. CDR3 bases: TGTGCCAGCAGCGGGCAGGGGTGGAACAATGAGCAGTTCTTC.

Notes on this clone: Other DNA sequences from this sample encode an identical CDR3 as well. The CDR3 region is CASSLGQATYEQYF. CDR3 DNA: TGTGCCAGCAGTCTCGGACAGGCTACCTACGAGCAGTACTTC. This sequence joins TRBV27 and TRBJ2-7; 7 bases agree with TRBD1. The junction had 6 bases not matched to a gene; V was cut back by 5 bases and J by 2 bases. The CDR3 loop spans 14 amino acids. Looked up from germline, CDR1 is MNHEY and CDR2 is SMNVEV (reference sequence).

V and J are TRBV5-4 and TRBJ1-1; maybe TRBD1 (6 bases). The CDR3 length is 14 residues. The germline CDR1 and CDR2 sequences are SGHNT and YYREEE (reference sequence). The ends were cut back, 2 bases at V and 4 bases at J, with 12 bases in the middle. This CDR3 is CASSLRGVPTEAFF. The CDR3, as DNA: TGTGCCAGCAGCTTAAGGGGGGTCCCCACTGAAGCTTTCTTT.

There are a few counts of this clone. The rearrangement uses TRBV27 and TRBJ2-2; TRBD2 aligns across 9 bases. After removal of 6 bases from V and 6 bases from J, the junction contained 20 bases not matched to a gene. The CDR3 is 19 residues long. Germline assignment: CDR1 MNHEY and CDR2 SMNVEV (reference sequence). CDR3 DNA sequence: TGTGCCAGCAGCACTCGACCGGGACTAGCTCCCCTAGGGGCCGGGGAGCTGTTTTTT. Protein: CASSTRPGLAPLGAGELFF.

V is TRBV11-2 and J is TRBJ2-5; 8 nucleotides align to TRBD2. Germline V gene data show CDR1 as SGHAT and CDR2 as FQNNGV. The V gene end was trimmed by 7 bases and the J gene end by 0 bases; junction bases not matched to a gene: 4. This CDR3 is 14 amino acids long. The CDR3 sequence is CASNKRGYQETQYF. CDR3 bases: TGTGCCAGCAACAAGCGGGGGTACCAAGAGACCCAGTACTTC.

V is TRBV10-2 and J is TRBJ1-1, with a weak D call TRBD1 (5 bases). Germline V CDR1 and CDR2: WSHSY, SAAADI. The CDR3 consists of 14 residues. Between the trimmed V and J ends, which lost 6 bases and 1 base, there was a span of 12 bases. CDR3 loop: CASRRGAENTEAFF. The CDR3 bases are TGCGCCAGCAGGAGGGGTGCGGAGAACACTGAAGCTTTCTTT.

The gene calls are TRBV18 and TRBJ1-2; D is undetermined. Trimming stripped 5 bases from V and 2 bases from J, with 9 bases between. Looked up from germline, CDR1 is KGHSH and CDR2 is LQKENI. The CDR3 loop spans 13 amino acids. The CDR3 sequence is CASSGGENYGYTF. CDR3 bases: TGTGCCAGCTCAGGCGGAGAGAACTATGGCTACACCTTC.

This rearrangement joins TRBV2 to TRBJ1-1; TRBD1 might be the D (5 bases). This CDR3 region has 14 residues. Germline CDR1 SNHLY, CDR2 FYNNEI. Between the trimmed V and J ends, which lost 6 bases and 4 bases, there was a span of 15 bases. The CDR3 coding sequence is TGTGCCAGCAGCCGGAGCCTCGGGGGCACTGAAGCTTTCTTT. Translation: CASSRSLGGTEAFF.

In its sample, this clone was seen many times. The V call is TRBV10-2, the J call TRBJ2-7; D is perhaps TRBD1 or TRBD2 (6 bases each). V dropped 10 bases and J dropped 5 bases, with 30 bases sitting between them. Per the germline V gene, CDR1 is WSHSY and CDR2 is SAAADI. The CDR3 sequence is 17 residues long. The CDR3 DNA follows: TGCGCCACCAGCCAGCGGGCGCGCCATACAGGGAAGAACGAGCAGTACTTC. Protein: CATSQRARHTGKNEQYF.

This clone has a handful of counts. The chain has TRBV7-2 and TRBJ2-1; D possibly uses TRBD1 or TRBD2 (5 bases each). This CDR3 is 16 amino acids long. Germline V gene data show CDR1 as SGHTA and CDR2 as FQGNSA. With 5 bases removed from V and 0 bases from J, the gap between germline ends came to 14 bases. CDR3 in amino acids: CASSLWGRGSYNEQFF. CDR3 DNA sequence: TGTGCCAGCAGCCTTTGGGGACGGGGCTCCTACAATGAGCAGTTCTTC.

The J gene is TRBJ2-7, the V gene TRBV19; 10 bases are shared with TRBD1. Germline V gives CDR1 LNHDA, CDR2 SQIVND (reference sequence). CDR3 length: 13 amino acids. V dropped 4 bases and J dropped 5; count of bases not matched to a gene: 2. The CDR3 DNA sequence: TGTGCCAGTAGTAGACAGGGGGCCGACGAGCAGTACTTC. Amino acid sequence: CASSRQGADEQYF.

This chain joins TRBV29-1 and TRBJ2-3; weak D call: TRBD2 (6 bases). Germline lookup yields CDR1 SQVTM and CDR2 ANQGSEA. The CDR3 spans 10 residues. Trimming took 7 bases from V and 5 from J, leaving 7 bases between them. The CDR3 sequence is CSGGVDTQYF. The CDR3 nucleotides are TGCAGCGGGGGGGTAGATACGCAGTATTTT.

This clone was found a few times. V usage is TRBV29-1 and J usage is TRBJ1-5; D possibly corresponds to TRBD1 (6 bases). Germline CDR1 and CDR2: SQVTM and ANQGSEA. Between the trimmed V and J ends, which lost 5 bases and 2 bases, there was a span of 10 bases. The CDR3 runs 13 residues. Written as DNA, the CDR3 is TGCAGCGTTCTAGGGGGTGGCAATCAGCCCCAGCATTTT. This translates into CSVLGGGNQPQHF.

This clone was picked up one time. The chain's CDR3 is CSVCALKPGLASWETQYF. In nucleotides, the CDR3 is TGCAGCGTTTGTGCTCTAAAACCGGGACTAGCGTCTTGGGAGACCCAGTACTTC. This chain connects TRBV29-1 to TRBJ2-5, with TRBD2 matching 10 bases. Trimming at V came to 5 bases and at J to 5 bases, leaving 20 bases not matched to a gene. CDR1 and CDR2 from the germline V gene are SQVTM and ANQGSEA. The CDR3 spans 18 residues.

This clone was found many times. The sample holds other DNA sequences that translate to the same CDR3. This rearrangement joins TRBV5-1 to TRBJ2-5; the D is unclear. The CDR3 runs 11 residues. Germline CDR1 reads SGHRS; CDR2 reads YFSETQ. Deletions cut 3 bases from V and 2 bases from J, with 2 bases between. The CDR3 sequence is CASSSQETQYF. The DNA for the CDR3 is TGCGCCAGCAGCTCGCAAGAGACCCAGTACTTC.

This rearrangement joins TRBV5-1 to TRBJ2-2; weak D call: TRBD1 (5 bases). Trimming pared 0 bases from V and 1 base from J, leaving 13 bases between. The CDR3 runs to 17 residues. Germline-derived CDR1 and CDR2 are SGHRS and YFSETQ. The CDR3 loop reads CASSLEWGSWNTGELFF. In DNA form, the CDR3 reads TGCGCCAGCAGCTTGGAATGGGGCAGTTGGAACACCGGGGAGCTGTTTTTT. Full variable domain (missing parts from reference TRBV5-1 and TRBJ2-2): KAGVTQTPRYLIKTRGQQVTLSCSPISGHRSVSWYQQTPGQGLQFLFEYFSETQRNKGNFPGRFSGRQFSNSRSEMNVSTLELGDSALYLCASSLEWGSWNTGELFFGEGSRLTVL.

This rearrangement joins TRBV29-1 to TRBJ2-7, with unresolved D. The ends were cut back, 6 bases at V and 3 bases at J, with 6 bases in the middle. The germline gives CDR1 SQVTM, CDR2 ANQGSEA. CDR3 length equals 10 residues. The CDR3 sequence is CSVVNYEQYF. DNA of the CDR3: TGCAGCGTCGTAAACTACGAGCAGTACTTC.

V is TRBV10-3 and J is TRBJ1-4; the match to TRBD1 covers 7 bases. The germline V gene encodes CDR1 ENHRY and CDR2 SYGVKD. After removal of 6 bases from V and 0 bases from J, the junction contained 4 bases not matched to a gene. The CDR3 has 15 amino acids. The CDR3 DNA reads TGTGCCATCAGGGGGACAGCTACAACTAATGAAAAACTGTTTTTT. Protein product: CAIRGTATTNEKLFF.

The chain couples TRBV7-9 to TRBJ2-5; D perhaps matches TRBD2 (5 bases). The J call may not be correct, given that the DNA end is closer to TRBJ2-7. The length of the CDR3 is 15 residues. The germline gives CDR1 SEHNR, CDR2 FQNEAQ (reference sequence). CDR3 amino acids: CASSLEDGLSYEQYF. The DNA for the CDR3 is TGTGCCAGCAGCTTAGAGGACGGACTCTCCTACGAGCAGTACTTC.

This chain uses TRBV9 with TRBJ2-3; a weak D match, TRBD2 (6 bases). Germline V lookup: CDR1 SGDLS, CDR2 YYNGEE. The V and J ends lost 0 bases and 2 bases respectively, with 10 bases between them. The CDR3 runs to 15 residues. Here the CDR3 reads CASSVVGTVTDTQYF. CDR3 coding DNA: TGTGCCAGCAGCGTAGTGGGGACTGTCACAGATACGCAGTATTTT.